A selection of T cell receptor beta chains follows, all from one sample in a study of blood T cell repertoires in COVID-19. Here immunoSEQ multiplex PCR was the method, and the copy in TCRdb shows in-frame clones only, minus some. The sample yields some 240,000 clones, almost 85% seen once. Sequenced sample: peripheral blood. The receptor source for this set is a woman between 65 and 79 years old with COVID-19, enrolled during active disease. Both conserved end residues are part of each CDR3. A D gene is named only where the DNA matches it firmly. The listing skips clone size in some rows; elsewhere it reads once, few, many or a size class.

CATSDVSKTDTQYF TGTGCCACCAGTGATGTTAGCAAGACAGATACGCAGTATTTT TRBJ2-3 - - TRBV24-1
CASRLTGRETQYF TGTGCCAGCAGGTTGACGGGGAGAGAGACCCAGTACTTC TRBJ2-5 - - TRBV6-5
CSARGPLEQYF TGCAGTGCGAGAGGTCCTCTCGAGCAGTACTTC TRBJ2-7 - - TRBV20-1
CASSYSTTGNQPQHF TGTGCCAGCAGTTACTCGACTACGGGGAATCAGCCCCAGCATTTT TRBJ1-5 - - TRBV6-5
CASSLASRQETQYF TGTGCCAGCAGCTTAGCAAGTAGACAAGAGACCCAGTACTTC TRBJ2-5 - - TRBV7-6
CASSQDTGDQPQHF TGCGCCAGCAGCCAAGATACAGGGGATCAGCCCCAGCATTTT TRBJ1-5 - TRBD1 TRBV4-1
CASSFTGQSNSPLHF TGTGCCAGCAGCTTTACGGGACAGTCAAATTCACCCCTCCACTTT TRBJ1-6 - TRBD1 TRBV7-2
CASSYQGLYGYTF TGTGCCAGCAGTTACCAGGGCCTCTATGGCTACACCTTC TRBJ1-2 - - TRBV6-5
CASSIAGTGAFF TGTGCCAGTAGTATAGCAGGAACTGGAGCTTTCTTT TRBJ1-1 - - TRBV19
CASSPLPSGANVLTF TGTGCTAGCAGCCCTCTCCCCTCTGGGGCCAACGTCCTGACTTTC TRBJ2-6 - - TRBV7-7
CASSRDRGEYEQYF TGTGCCAGCAGCCGAGACAGGGGTGAATACGAGCAGTACTTC TRBJ2-7 - TRBD1 TRBV7-8
CATSGGKQGIHYGYTF TGTGCCACCAGCGGGGGGAAACAGGGGATACACTATGGCTACACCTTC TRBJ1-2 - TRBD1 TRBV15
CASTLRGEQFF TGCGCCAGCACTCTAAGGGGTGAGCAGTTCTTC TRBJ2-1 - - TRBV5-1
CASSPSGGPWNEQFF TGTGCCAGCAGCCCTAGCGGGGGCCCTTGGAATGAGCAGTTCTTC TRBJ2-1 - TRBD2 TRBV7-9
CASSRDREYEQYF TGTGCCAGCTCACGGGACAGGGAGTACGAGCAGTACTTC TRBJ2-7 - TRBD1 TRBV18
CAWGPRGHGYTF TGTGCCTGGGGTCCCAGGGGGCATGGCTACACCTTC TRBJ1-2 few TRBD1 TRBV30
CASSQDITVNSNQPQHF TGCGCCAGCAGCCAAGATATCACAGTCAATAGCAATCAGCCCCAGCATTTT TRBJ1-5 few - TRBV4-3
CASSEAAQGARTGANVLTF TGTGCCAGCAGTGAAGCAGCACAGGGGGCGCGAACTGGGGCCAACGTCCTGACTTTC TRBJ2-6 - TRBD1 TRBV6-1
CASRGQGISNEKLFF TGTGCCAGCAGGGGACAGGGGATCTCTAATGAAAAACTGTTTTTT TRBJ1-4 - TRBD1 TRBV14